This paragraph reports one TCR beta chain. No antigen is known for it. With a much larger clone just one base away, this may be a read error. Germline V lookup: CDR1 MNHEY, CDR2 SVGAGI. The CDR3 contains 13 residues. Trimming stripped 8 bases from V and 2 bases from J, with 13 bases between. Semi-nested PCR with Nested Universal Primer A followed constant-region reverse priming of full-length variable regions. TCRdb redid the calling of the 5' RACE reads with MiXCR, one entry per CDR3 protein. The table shows around 44,000 distinct CDR3 sequences, with roughly 21% occurring only once. Overall study results and limits: Tumor-infiltrating Treg TCR alpha and beta sequences overlapped most with tumor naive CD4+ T cells, then blood naive. Tumor memory CD4+ T cell TCR gene usage clustered with blood and lymph node memory CD4+ cells and lymph node naive CD4+ cells.

Cells sorted as Tregs were CD4+, CD25+ and CD127-/low. The chain uses TRBV6-5 and TRBJ2-7; tentative D call: TRBD1 (6 bases). This TCR derives from a female donor with breast cancer. Sequenced material: Tregs sorted from blood. CDR3 amino acids: CASEQQGTYEQYF. The DNA of the CDR3 is TGTGCCAGCGAACAACAGGGAACCTACGAGCAGTACTTC.